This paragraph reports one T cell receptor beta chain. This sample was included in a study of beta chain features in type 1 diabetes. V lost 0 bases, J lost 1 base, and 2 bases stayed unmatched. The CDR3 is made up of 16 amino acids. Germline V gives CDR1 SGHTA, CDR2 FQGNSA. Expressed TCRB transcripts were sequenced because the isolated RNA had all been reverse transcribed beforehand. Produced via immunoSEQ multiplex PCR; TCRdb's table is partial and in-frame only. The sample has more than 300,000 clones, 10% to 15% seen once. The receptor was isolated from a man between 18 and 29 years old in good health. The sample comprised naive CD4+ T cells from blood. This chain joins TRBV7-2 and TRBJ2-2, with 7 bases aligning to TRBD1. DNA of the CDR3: TGTGCCAGCAGCTTAGCCGGGACAGTGAACACCGGGGAGCTGTTTTTT. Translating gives CASSLAGTVNTGELFF. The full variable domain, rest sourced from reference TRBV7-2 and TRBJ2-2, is GAGVSQSPSNKVTEKGKDVELRCDPISGHTALYWYRQSLGQGLEFLIYFQGNSAPDKSGLPSDRFSAERTGGSVSTLTIQRTQQEDSAVYLCASSLAGTVNTGELFFGEGSRLTVL.